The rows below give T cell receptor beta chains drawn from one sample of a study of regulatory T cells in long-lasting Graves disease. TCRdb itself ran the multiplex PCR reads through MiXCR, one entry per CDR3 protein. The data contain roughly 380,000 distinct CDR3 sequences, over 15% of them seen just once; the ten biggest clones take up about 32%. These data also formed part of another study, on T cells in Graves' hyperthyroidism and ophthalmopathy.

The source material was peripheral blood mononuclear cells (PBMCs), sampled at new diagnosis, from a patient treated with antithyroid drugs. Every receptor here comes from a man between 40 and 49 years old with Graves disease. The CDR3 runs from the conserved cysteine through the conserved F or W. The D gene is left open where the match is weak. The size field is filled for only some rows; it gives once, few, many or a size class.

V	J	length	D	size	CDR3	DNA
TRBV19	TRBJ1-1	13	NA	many	CASSLVSSTEAFF	TGTGCCAGCAGCTTAGTAAGCTCCACTGAAGCTTTCTTT
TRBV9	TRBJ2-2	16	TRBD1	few	CASSWGTGGWTGELFF	TGTGCCAGCAGCTGGGGGACAGGGGGGTGGACCGGGGAGCTGTTTTTT
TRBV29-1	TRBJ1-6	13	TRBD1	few	CSVAGGYNSPLHF	TGCAGCGTTGCAGGGGGATATAATTCACCCCTCCACTTT
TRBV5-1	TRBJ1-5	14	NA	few	CASGLGGREQPQHF	TGCGCCAGCGGCTTGGGAGGGCGCGAACAGCCCCAGCATTTT
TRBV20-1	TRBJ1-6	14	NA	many	CSASYREANSPLHF	TGCAGTGCTAGCTACAGGGAGGCTAATTCACCCCTCCACTTT
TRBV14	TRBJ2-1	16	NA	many	CASSQGGSLSYNEQFF	TGTGCCAGCAGCCAAGGAGGGAGCCTCTCCTACAATGAGCAGTTCTTC
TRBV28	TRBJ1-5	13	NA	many	CASSSLRDQPQHF	TGTGCCAGCAGTTCGCTAAGGGATCAGCCCCAGCATTTT
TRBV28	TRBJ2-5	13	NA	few	CASRSAGEETQYF	TGTGCCAGCAGGTCAGCGGGCGAAGAGACCCAGTACTTC
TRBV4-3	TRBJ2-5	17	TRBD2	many	CASSQALASGLQETQYF	TGCGCCAGCAGCCAAGCTTTGGCTAGCGGGCTTCAAGAGACCCAGTACTTC
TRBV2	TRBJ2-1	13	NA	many	CASSVFSGNEQFF	TGTGCCAGCAGTGTTTTCAGCGGGAATGAGCAGTTCTTC
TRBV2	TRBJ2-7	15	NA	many	CASSDPVAASYEQYF	TGTGCCAGCAGTGACCCAGTGGCGGCCTCCTACGAGCAGTACTTC
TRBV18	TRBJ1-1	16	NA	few	CASSPRVKGGGTEAFF	TGTGCCAGCTCACCACGGGTAAAGGGAGGGGGCACTGAAGCTTTCTTT
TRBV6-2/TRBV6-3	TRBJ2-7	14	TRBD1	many	CASSSRDRGEEQYF	TGTGCCAGCAGTTCCCGGGACAGGGGTGAGGAGCAGTACTTC
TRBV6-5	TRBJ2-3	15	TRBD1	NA	CASSYRDSNTDTQYF	TGTGCCAGCAGCTACCGGGACAGTAACACAGATACGCAGTATTTT
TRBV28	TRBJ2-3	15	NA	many	CASSLGPYRPDTQYF	TGTGCCAGCAGTTTGGGGCCCTACCGACCAGATACGCAGTATTTT
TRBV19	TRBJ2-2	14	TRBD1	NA	CASSTQGMSGELFF	TGTGCCAGTAGCACACAGGGGATGTCCGGGGAGCTGTTTTTT
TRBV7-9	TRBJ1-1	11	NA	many	CASSLGGEAFF	TGTGCCAGCAGCTTGGGCGGTGAAGCTTTCTTT
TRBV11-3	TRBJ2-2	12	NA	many	CASTRAYGELFF	TGTGCCAGCACACGCGCCTACGGGGAGCTGTTTTTT
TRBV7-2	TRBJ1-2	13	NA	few	CASSQQKNYGYTF	TGTGCCAGCAGCCAACAGAAAAACTATGGCTACACCTTC
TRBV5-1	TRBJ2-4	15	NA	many	CASSIGIYEGDIQYF	TGCGCCAGCAGCATCGGGATCTATGAAGGCGACATTCAGTACTTC
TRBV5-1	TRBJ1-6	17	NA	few	CASSREGQGLVGPPLHF	TGCGCCAGCAGCCGGGAGGGCCAGGGCCTTGTGGGTCCACCCCTCCACTTT
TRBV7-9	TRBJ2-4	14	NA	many	CASSLGGQAGIQYF	TGTGCCAGCAGCCTAGGCGGGCAGGCGGGCATTCAGTACTTC
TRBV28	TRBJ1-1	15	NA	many	CASSLGGATNTEAFF	TGTGCCAGCAGTTTGGGGGGGGCAACAAACACTGAAGCTTTCTTT
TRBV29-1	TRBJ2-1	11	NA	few	CSVAAYAEQFF	TGCAGCGTGGCAGCGTATGCTGAGCAGTTCTTC
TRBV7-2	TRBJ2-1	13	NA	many	CASSPGLLNEQFF	TGTGCCAGCAGCCCCGGACTGCTGAATGAGCAGTTCTTC
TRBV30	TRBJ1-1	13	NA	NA	CAWSVLSYFEAFF	TGTGCCTGGAGTGTACTCTCTTATTTTGAAGCTTTCTTT
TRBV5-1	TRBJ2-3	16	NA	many	CASSLARAAWPDTQYF	TGCGCCAGCAGCTTGGCGCGAGCTGCGTGGCCAGATACGCAGTATTTT
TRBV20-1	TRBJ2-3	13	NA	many	CSAKTPATDTQYF	TGCAGTGCTAAGACGCCGGCCACAGATACGCAGTATTTT
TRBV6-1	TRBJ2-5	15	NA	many	CASSDVRDYQETQYF	TGTGCCAGCAGTGATGTCCGGGACTACCAAGAGACCCAGTACTTC
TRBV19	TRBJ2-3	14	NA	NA	CASSIRQGTDTQYF	TGTGCCAGTAGTATACGGCAGGGCACAGATACGCAGTATTTT
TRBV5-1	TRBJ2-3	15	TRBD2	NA	CASRPAGGRQNTQYF	TGCGCCAGCAGGCCAGCGGGGGGTAGACAGAATACGCAGTATTTT
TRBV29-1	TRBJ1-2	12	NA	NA	CSVGTWSSGYTF	TGCAGCGTTGGTACCTGGAGCTCTGGCTACACCTTC
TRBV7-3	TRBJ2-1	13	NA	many	CASSTSQYNEQFF	TGTGCCAGCAGCACGTCGCAATACAATGAGCAGTTCTTC
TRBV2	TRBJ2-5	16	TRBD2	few	CASRPHPGLAGETQYF	TGTGCCAGCAGGCCTCATCCGGGACTAGCGGGTGAGACCCAGTACTTC
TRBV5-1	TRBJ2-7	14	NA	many	CASSLGHPTGEQYF	TGCGCCAGCAGCTTGGGACACCCAACAGGGGAGCAGTACTTC
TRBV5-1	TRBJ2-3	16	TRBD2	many	CASSPTSGGRTDTQYF	TGCGCCAGCAGCCCGACTAGCGGGGGACGAACAGATACGCAGTATTTT
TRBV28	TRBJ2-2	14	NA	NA	CASTLTGNTGELFF	TGTGCCAGCACCCTCACAGGAAACACCGGGGAGCTGTTTTTT
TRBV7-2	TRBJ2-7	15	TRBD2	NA	CASSLSGEGSYEQYF	TGTGCCAGCAGCTTAAGCGGGGAGGGGTCCTACGAGCAGTACTTC
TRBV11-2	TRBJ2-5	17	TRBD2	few	CASRTGTSGGGGETQYF	TGTGCCAGCAGAACCGGGACTAGCGGGGGGGGTGGGGAGACCCAGTACTTC
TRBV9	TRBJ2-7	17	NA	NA	CASSPGTLGAESYEQYF	TGTGCCAGCAGCCCAGGGACCCTCGGGGCGGAATCCTACGAGCAGTACTTC
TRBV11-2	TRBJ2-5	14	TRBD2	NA	CASSLSGGLGAQYF	TGTGCCAGCAGCCTTAGCGGGGGGCTCGGGGCCCAGTACTTC
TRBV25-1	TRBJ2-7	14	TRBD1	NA	CASSEAGGSAEQYF	TGTGCCAGCAGTGAGGCAGGGGGTTCGGCCGAGCAGTACTTC
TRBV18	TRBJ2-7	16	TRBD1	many	CASSPILDRGPYEQYF	TGTGCCAGCTCACCAATACTGGACAGGGGACCCTACGAGCAGTACTTC
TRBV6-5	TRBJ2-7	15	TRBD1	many	CASSSRDRGNYEQYF	TGTGCCAGCAGTTCCCGGGACAGGGGGAACTACGAGCAGTACTTC